What follows describes a single T cell receptor (beta chain). The antigen is not known. CDR3 length: 12 amino acids. Germline loops: CDR1 SGHTA, CDR2 FQGNSA. Trimming cost V 4 bases and J 6 bases; bases outside gene matches: 2. The treatment is: roughly 20 received Ad26.COV2.S at low or high dose, single or two shots; five or six received placebo; per-sample allocation not given. Vaccine and placebo recipients were sampled on day 63 after the first injection. An Ad26 vector was used to express Wuhan-strain SARS-CoV-2 spike as the vaccine. These data originate in a study of Ad26.COV2.S vaccination and SARS-CoV-2 variants. Overall study: By the intramuscular route, Ad26.COV2.S was given once, or twice 56 days apart.

This table comes from immunoSEQ multiplex PCR, and its TCRdb copy is limited to in-frame clones, with some not included. The sample comprises 350,000 to 500,000 clones, roughly 88% of which are singletons, and about 4.1% rests with the top ten. Findings and limits, study-wide: Comparable non-spike TCR breadth was observed in vaccine and placebo recipients.

The sequence was obtained from a person between 18 and 59 years old who received the Ad26.COV2.S COVID-19 vaccine or a placebo. The source was peripheral blood, collected in a trial of Ad26.COV2.S vaccine versus placebo. The genes are TRBV7-2 and TRBJ2-7, with 8 bases that match TRBD1. CDR3 in amino acids: CASSSTGVEQYF. The CDR3 DNA reads as TGTGCCAGCAGCTCGACAGGGGTCGAGCAGTACTTC.